This TCR beta chain was documented in a study of cytomegalovirus exposure and HLA in healthy donors listed by TCRdb under 2017. Background on the whole study: An earlier analysis of approximately 640 of the donors reported 250 to 300 Gb of sequence data and 100 million to 130 million unique TCR beta sequences from 190 million or so T cells. An early release that covered roughly 600 HLA-typed donors contained around 300 gigabases of sequencing data and 70 million to 100 million unique TCR sequences. The genetic ancestry cluster associated with self-reported Caucasian donors included roughly 84% of the 398 genotyped donors. The study was designed to test whether signatures of past pathogen exposure could be identified by cataloging public T cell receptors. The study profiled the T cell repertoires of about 720 subjects by immunosequencing and related them to cytomegalovirus serostatus. Besides the first cohort of around 670 subjects, a separate validation cohort made up of roughly 120 different subjects was used. The study combined high-throughput TCR immunosequencing, statistical association of individual TCRs with disease status, and machine learning to predict cytomegalovirus infection status. A later analysis re-examined previously published TCR beta repertoires from hundreds of donors and added high-resolution HLA genotyping to investigate patterns of TCR occurrence. In the later analysis, no new phenotypic data were used to find candidate immune exposures; instead, reliance was placed on TCR beta sequences and their occurrence across donors. In an earlier analysis of roughly 600 of the donors, high-throughput TCR beta sequencing was used to judge whether each TCR beta V gene segment behaved as functional or pseudogenic. Alongside the repertoire data, information on donor age, sex, ethnicity and CMV serostatus was compiled. In a later genetic analysis, genome-wide SNP genotypes for about three fifths of the 666 donors were used, and that subset was treated as a discovery cohort. Every discovery cohort repertoire had been produced on one sequencing platform. HLA typing covered class I and class II loci at four-digit resolution. Typing coverage varied by locus: roughly 620-640 donors for A, B, C, DRB1 and DQB1; approximately 500 for DQA1; some 610 for DPA1; under 490 for DPB1. Several DR-DQ haplotypes were treated as single units for association and clustering because of strong linkage in the cohort. Across under 500 genotyped donors of the cohort, an average of about 240,000 unique TCR beta nucleotide sequences per donor were sequenced, and around 20% of those sequences were non-productive.

The CDR3 runs 16 amino acids, cysteine and phenylalanine included. The DNA shown is the 48-base CDR3, in frame from base 1. V loses 1 base, J loses 2 bases, and the germline ends lie 13 bases apart. In the germline V gene, CDR1 corresponds to MNHNS and CDR2 to SASEGT. This clone was seen a handful of times. Its antigen has not been determined. It has no much larger one-base neighbor in the sample; base qualities were not kept. The method was the immunoSEQ multiplex PCR assay. A mixture of 60 forward primers for TCR Vbeta segments and 13 reverse primers for TCR Jbeta segments was used in the multiplex PCR. The CDR3 region of rearranged TCR beta genes was amplified from genomic DNA with a multiplex PCR assay. Amplified TCR beta libraries were sequenced as 87-base-pair reads on the Illumina HiSeq System. On the authors' methods: In a later analysis, tens of millions of unique TCR beta chains were counted across the approximately 670 repertoires, and roughly 10 million of these chains were shared by at least two donors. Raw reads were error-corrected and collapsed into unique sequences by a nearest-neighbor algorithm in which closely related sequences were merged to remove PCR and sequencing errors. V, D and J gene segments were assigned by aligning CDR3 sequences to IMGT reference sequences. For a sequence to be retained, a match of at least six nucleotides was required to both a V gene segment and a J gene segment. Rearrangements were classified as productive when the CDR3 lacked stop codons and remained in frame with V and J, and all other rearrangements were classified as non-productive. CDR3 was defined by IMGT convention, running from the second conserved V-encoded cysteine to the conserved J-encoded phenylalanine. Sequences without an unambiguous match to a single V gene segment were excluded from the earlier analysis of 587 of the donors. In an earlier analysis of some 590 of the donors, a V segment was called functional when productive rearrangements were above 56.7%, and segregating when the standard deviation between donors exceeded 5%. A statistical classification framework was built for diagnosing cytomegalovirus status from the catalog of TCR beta chain sequences. In a later analysis, V and J genes were assigned by comparing TCR nucleotide sequences against IMGT/GENE-DB human TR gene sequences. In a later analysis, CDR3 sequences and most-parsimonious VDJ recombination scenarios were assigned using the TCRdist pipeline. A later analysis defined each TCR beta chain by its CDR3 amino acid sequence plus V-gene family, and excluded reads lacking a unique V-gene family. To address suspected cross-contamination and a sequencing artifact, a later analysis removed around 600 highly shared, low-generation-probability nucleotide sequences. A later analysis calculated a clonal expansion index for each public chain from normalized within-repertoire ranks of inferred template counts. In a later analysis, generation probabilities were computed using a VDJ recombination model fitted to out-of-frame rearrangements, and the results were checked against IGoR. In a later analysis, hypergeometric tests were used to score TCR-TCR, TCR-HLA and TCR-CMV co-occurrence, with a repertoire-size bias correction applied to TCR pairs. In a later analysis, false discovery rates were estimated by permuting HLA or CMV assignments 20 times. In a later analysis, co-occurring TCRs were grouped using DBSCAN, with TCRdist sequence similarity added in when clustering inside HLA-allele-positive subsets. Repertoires with fewer than 30,000 or more than 120,000 public chains were left out of co-occurrence clustering, as were roughly five repertoires with anomalous nucleotide sharing. In TCRdb, the immuneACCESS table is reduced to in-frame sequences with V and J assigned. These tables do not hold every clone; where another copy was compared, an unresolved V gene accounts for under half, and the others remain unexplained. That table gives V, J and clone size, and the DNA gave D and trimming. The sample table records approximately 100,000 clones; 60% to 80% of these occur just once. The ten largest clones take up roughly 2.5% of the sample.

Broad study findings and their caveats: According to a later analysis, parvovirus B19, influenza, CMV and Epstein-Barr virus appeared linked to several top co-occurrence clusters. The only immune exposure information available for the cohort was CMV serostatus. A few of the identified cytomegalovirus-associated TCR beta chains were confirmed in vitro to be specific for cytomegalovirus antigens. The authors suggested that the approach could potentially be extended to other disease states and immunological phenotypes. Because HLA typing was unavailable for some donors at each locus, only the typed subset was used in association tests. Only TCR beta chains were sequenced in this cohort, and the absence of alpha or paired-chain data limited detectable features. Specific HLA alleles were associated with roughly 16,000 TCR beta sequences at a false discovery rate of 0.05 in a later analysis. Linkage disequilibrium might explain the correlated functional status among segregating V segments, but an unknown experimental factor could not be ruled out. In the study, approximately 160 TCR beta chains were listed as associated with cytomegalovirus. Compared with the approximately 720-donor mean, donors in an Asian-associated ancestry cluster had fewer N-insertions in productive TCRs, according to a later genetic analysis. A later genetic analysis associated a missense DCLRE1C variant with V-gene and J-gene trimming of TCR beta chains, and an independent cohort replicated the association. Across donors, most TCR sequences were observed very rarely, whereas some public TCRs were present in many individuals. Assigning TCR associations to individual alleles was difficult when HLA alleles, especially DR and DQ, strongly co-occurred. In a later analysis, HLA-associated TCR beta chains showed more clonal expansion and lower generation probabilities than non-associated chains that were equally common. The 87-base-pair reads could not distinguish some IMGT-functional V segments, including TRBV6-2 and TRBV6-3, so those segments were excluded. Cytomegalovirus status was reported to be diagnosed by the classifier with high specificity and sensitivity in both the original and validation cohorts. A further reported finding was that TCR beta sequences accurately predicted the HLA-A and HLA-B alleles for most subjects in the first cohort. In an earlier analysis of 450 to 750 of the donors, most TCR beta V segments appeared in productive rearrangements about 87% or about 30% of the time, broadly matching IMGT annotations. The presence/absence analyses assumed that sequencing depth was roughly uniform across donors, and that assumption may not be true. Over 15 rarely observed V segments, including chromosome 9 orphons, were excluded from the earlier analysis of 550 to 700 of the donors because counts were too low. In a later analysis, the rate of TCR association differed among HLA loci, with DRB1 alleles having the most associated TCRs and HLA-C alleles having the fewest. A later analysis found that most CMV-associated TCR beta chains appeared HLA-restricted, with HLA associations seemingly driven largely by CMV exposure. The sequencing pipeline was judged likely to have produced a cluster of highly shared sequence variants as a technical artifact.

The cohort comprised fewer than 750 healthy bone marrow donors. At the time of sampling, every cohort member was nominally healthy, though immune exposures that went unrecorded were likely present. The donor was CMV seropositive and was included in the group of 270 or so seropositive cohort members. A peripheral blood sample was collected from each donor, and TCR beta sequencing was performed on peripheral blood mononuclear cells. The Qiagen DNeasy Blood Extraction Kit was used to extract genomic DNA from the blood cell samples. In this chain, TRBV6-1 is recombined with TRBJ2-3; the D gene is perhaps TRBD1, on 5 matching bases. The receptor comes from a man over 45 in good health and CMV-seropositive. The sample taken for sequencing was PBMCs. The CDR3 is CASSEGTIGFTDTQYF. The DNA is TGTGCCAGCAGTGAAGGGACAATAGGGTTCACAGATACGCAGTATTTT.